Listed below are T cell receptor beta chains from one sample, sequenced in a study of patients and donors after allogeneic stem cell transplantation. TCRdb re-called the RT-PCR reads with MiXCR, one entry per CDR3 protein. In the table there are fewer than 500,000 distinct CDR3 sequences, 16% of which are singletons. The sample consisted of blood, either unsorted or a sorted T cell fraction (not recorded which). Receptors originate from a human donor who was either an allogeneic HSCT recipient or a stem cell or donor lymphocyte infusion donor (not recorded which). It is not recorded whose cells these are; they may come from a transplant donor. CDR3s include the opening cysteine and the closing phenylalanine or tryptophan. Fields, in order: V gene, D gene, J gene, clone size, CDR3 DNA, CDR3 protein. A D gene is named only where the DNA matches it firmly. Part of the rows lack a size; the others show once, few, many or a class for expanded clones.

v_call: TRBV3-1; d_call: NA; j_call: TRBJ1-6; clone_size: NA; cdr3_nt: TGTGCCAGCAGCCAACCGGGGGCAGGAGATAATTCACCCCTCCACTTT; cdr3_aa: CASSQPGAGDNSPLHF
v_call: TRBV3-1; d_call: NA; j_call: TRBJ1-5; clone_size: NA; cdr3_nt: TGTGCCAGCAGCCAGTCACAGGGTCCCCAGCATTTT; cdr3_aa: CASSQSQGPQHF
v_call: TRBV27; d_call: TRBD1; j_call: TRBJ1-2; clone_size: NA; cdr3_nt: TGTGCCAGCAGTTTACTCGGGACAGGGCCCCACTATGGCTACACCTTC; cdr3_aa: CASSLLGTGPHYGYTF
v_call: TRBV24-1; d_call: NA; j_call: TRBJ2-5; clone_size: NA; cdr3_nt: TGTGCCACCAGTGACCCAGGGGCGAGGGAGACCCAGTACTTC; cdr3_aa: CATSDPGARETQYF
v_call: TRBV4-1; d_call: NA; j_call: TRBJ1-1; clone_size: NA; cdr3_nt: TGCGCCAGCAGCCAAGTCGAGGGAAGGACTGAAGCTTTCTTT; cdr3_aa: CASSQVEGRTEAFF
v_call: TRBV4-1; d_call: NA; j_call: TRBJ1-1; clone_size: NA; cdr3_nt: TGCGCCAGCAGCCAAGCCAGAGCGCCTACATCGAACACTGAAGCTTTCTTT; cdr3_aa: CASSQARAPTSNTEAFF
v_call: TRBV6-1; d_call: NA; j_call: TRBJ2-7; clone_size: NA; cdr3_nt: TGTGCCAGCAGTCGGCTGGGGGGAGGCCCCTACGAGCAGTACTTC; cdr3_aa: CASSRLGGGPYEQYF
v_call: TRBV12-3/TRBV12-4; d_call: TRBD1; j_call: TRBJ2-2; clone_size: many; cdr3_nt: TGTGCCAGCAGTTTAAACAGGGGGACCGGGGAGCTGTTTTTT; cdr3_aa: CASSLNRGTGELFF
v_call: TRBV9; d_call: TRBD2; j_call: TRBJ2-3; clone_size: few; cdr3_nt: TGTGCCAGCAGCGTAGATAGGGCTAGCGGGAAGGATACGCAGTATTTT; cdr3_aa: CASSVDRASGKDTQYF
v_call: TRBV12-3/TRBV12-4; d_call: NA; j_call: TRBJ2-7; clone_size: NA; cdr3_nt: TGTGCCAGCAGTCTCCGGGGCGCGTCCTACGAGCAGTACTTC; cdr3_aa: CASSLRGASYEQYF
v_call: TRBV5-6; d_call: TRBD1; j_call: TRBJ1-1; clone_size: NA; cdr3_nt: TGTGCCAGCAGTACCACGGGACAGACTAACACTGAAGCTTTCTTT; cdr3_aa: CASSTTGQTNTEAFF
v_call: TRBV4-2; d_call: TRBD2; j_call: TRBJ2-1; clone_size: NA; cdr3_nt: TGTGCCAGCAGCCAAGAAGGCGGGAGAGGCAATGAGCAGTTCTTC; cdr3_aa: CASSQEGGRGNEQFF
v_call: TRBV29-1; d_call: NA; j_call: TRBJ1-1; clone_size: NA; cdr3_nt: TGCAGCGTTGAAGAAGGATCTTTCTTT; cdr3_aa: CSVEEGSFF
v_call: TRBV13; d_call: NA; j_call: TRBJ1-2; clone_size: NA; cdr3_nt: TGTGCCAGCAGCGTCCAGCTAGGCTACACCTTC; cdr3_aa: CASSVQLGYTF
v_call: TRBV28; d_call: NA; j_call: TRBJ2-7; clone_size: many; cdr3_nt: TGTGCCAGCAGTGCCAACTACGAGCAGTACTTC; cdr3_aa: CASSANYEQYF
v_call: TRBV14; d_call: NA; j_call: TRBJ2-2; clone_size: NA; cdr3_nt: TGTGCCAGCAGCCTGAAGCCGAACACCGGGGAGCTGTTTTTT; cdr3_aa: CASSLKPNTGELFF
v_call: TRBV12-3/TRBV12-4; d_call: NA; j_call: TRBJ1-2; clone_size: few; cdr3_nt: TGTGCCAGCAGATACGGCGGGGGTCTCGGCTACACCTTC; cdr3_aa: CASRYGGGLGYTF
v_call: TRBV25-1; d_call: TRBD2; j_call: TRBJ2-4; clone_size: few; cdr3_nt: TGTGCCAGCAGTGAACAGTCTAGCGGGAGCAAAAACATTCAGTACTTC; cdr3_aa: CASSEQSSGSKNIQYF
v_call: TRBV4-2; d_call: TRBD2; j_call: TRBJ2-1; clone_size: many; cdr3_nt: TGTGCCAGCAGCCAAGAAGCGGGGGGGGTCAATGAGCAGTTCTTC; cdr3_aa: CASSQEAGGVNEQFF
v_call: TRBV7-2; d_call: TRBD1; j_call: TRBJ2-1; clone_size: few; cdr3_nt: TGTGCCAGCAGCAACGACAGGGGCGGGTACAATGAGCAGTTCTTC; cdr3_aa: CASSNDRGGYNEQFF
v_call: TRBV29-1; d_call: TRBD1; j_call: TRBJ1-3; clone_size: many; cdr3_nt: TGCAGCGTTGATCTGGGGACAGGGCCCCCCGGGTCTGGAAACACCATATATTTT; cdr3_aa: CSVDLGTGPPGSGNTIYF
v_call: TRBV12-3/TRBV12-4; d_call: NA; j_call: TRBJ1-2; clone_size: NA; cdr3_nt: TGTGCCAGCAGTTTAGAGGGGGGCTATGGCTACACCTTC; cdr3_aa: CASSLEGGYGYTF
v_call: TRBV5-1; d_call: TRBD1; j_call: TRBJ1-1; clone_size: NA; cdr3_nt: TGCGCCAGCAGCTCCCGACAGGGGCAACTTGAAGCTTTCTTT; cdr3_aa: CASSSRQGQLEAFF
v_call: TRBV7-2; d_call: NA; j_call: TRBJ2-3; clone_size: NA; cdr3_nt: TGTGCCAGCAGATGGGGCTTTGGAGATACGCAGTATTTT; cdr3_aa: CASRWGFGDTQYF
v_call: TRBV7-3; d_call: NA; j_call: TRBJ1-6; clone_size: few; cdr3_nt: TGTGCCAGCAGCTTAAATAATAATTCACCCCTCCACTTT; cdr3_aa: CASSLNNNSPLHF
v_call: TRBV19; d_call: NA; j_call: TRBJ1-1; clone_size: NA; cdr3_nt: TGTGCCAGTAGCCGGATGGGGGGAAACACTGAAGCTTTCTTT; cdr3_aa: CASSRMGGNTEAFF
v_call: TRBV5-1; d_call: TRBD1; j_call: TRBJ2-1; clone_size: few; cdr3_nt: TGCGCCAGCAGCTCGGGGGGAACCGGGACAGGGACGAATGAGCAGTTCTTC; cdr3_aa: CASSSGGTGTGTNEQFF
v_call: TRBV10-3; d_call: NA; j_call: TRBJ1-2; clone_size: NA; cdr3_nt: TGTGCCATCTTGGGGGTGGATGGAGCAGGCTACACCTTC; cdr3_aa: CAILGVDGAGYTF
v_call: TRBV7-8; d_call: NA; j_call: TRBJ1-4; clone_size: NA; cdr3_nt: TGTGCCAGCAGCTCACCCGCGGGGGGGCTCGGTGATAAACTGTTTTTT; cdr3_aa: CASSSPAGGLGDKLFF
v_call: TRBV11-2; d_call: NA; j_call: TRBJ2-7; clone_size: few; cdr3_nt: TGTGCCAGCAGCCCCATTAGCGGAGCCCGATCCTACGAGCAGTACTTC; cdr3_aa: CASSPISGARSYEQYF
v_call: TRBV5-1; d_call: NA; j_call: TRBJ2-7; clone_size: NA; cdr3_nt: TGCGCCAGCAGCCCCCAGGCAGGGCCCTACGAGCAGTACTTC; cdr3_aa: CASSPQAGPYEQYF
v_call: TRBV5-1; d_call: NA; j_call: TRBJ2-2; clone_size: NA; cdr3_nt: TGCGCCAGCAGCTTGGCCGGTGGGGGCGGGGAGCTGTTTTTT; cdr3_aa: CASSLAGGGGELFF
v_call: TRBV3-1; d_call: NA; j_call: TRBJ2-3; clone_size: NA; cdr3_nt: TGTGCCAGCAGCCAAGATTTAGGCCCGACCCGTTTAGGCACAGATACGCAGTATTTT; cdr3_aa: CASSQDLGPTRLGTDTQYF
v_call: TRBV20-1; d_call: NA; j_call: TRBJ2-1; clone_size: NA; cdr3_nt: TGCAGTGCCCCGATGGGGGGTGAGCAGTTCTTC; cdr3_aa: CSAPMGGEQFF
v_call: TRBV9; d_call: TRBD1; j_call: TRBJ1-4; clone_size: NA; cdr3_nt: TGTGCCAGCAGCCTCCGACAGGGGGCCCCTAATGAAAAACTGTTTTTT; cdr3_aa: CASSLRQGAPNEKLFF
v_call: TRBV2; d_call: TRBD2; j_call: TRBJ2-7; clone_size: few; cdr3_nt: TGTGCCAGCAGTGAAGCGGTACTAGCGAAAACATACGAGCAGTACTTC; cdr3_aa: CASSEAVLAKTYEQYF
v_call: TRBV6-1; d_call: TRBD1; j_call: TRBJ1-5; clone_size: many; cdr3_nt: TGTGCCAGCAGTCTGGACAGGGGGAGCAATCAGCCCCAGCATTTT; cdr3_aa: CASSLDRGSNQPQHF
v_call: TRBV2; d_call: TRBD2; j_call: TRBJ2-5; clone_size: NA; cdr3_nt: TGTGCCAGCGCTGGACTAGCGGACCAAGAGACCCAGTACTTC; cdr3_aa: CASAGLADQETQYF
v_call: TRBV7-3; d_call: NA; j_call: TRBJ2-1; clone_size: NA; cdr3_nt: TGTGCCAGCAGCTTCCGGGACGGTGAGCAGTTCTTC; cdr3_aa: CASSFRDGEQFF
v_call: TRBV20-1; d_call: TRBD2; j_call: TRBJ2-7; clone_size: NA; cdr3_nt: TGCAGTGCTAGAGATTGGCGGGAGATTAACGAGCAGTACTTC; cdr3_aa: CSARDWREINEQYF
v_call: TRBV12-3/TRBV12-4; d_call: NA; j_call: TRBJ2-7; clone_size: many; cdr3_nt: TGTGCCAGCAGTTTAACGGCCCTCCCCGACGAGCAGTACTTC; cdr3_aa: CASSLTALPDEQYF
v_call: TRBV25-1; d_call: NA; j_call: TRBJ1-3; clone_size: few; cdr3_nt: TGTGCCAGCAGTGAGGGCCGCTTGCAGGGAATTGGAAACACCATATATTTT; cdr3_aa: CASSEGRLQGIGNTIYF
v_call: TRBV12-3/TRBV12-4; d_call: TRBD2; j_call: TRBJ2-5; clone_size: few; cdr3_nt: TGTGCCAGCAGTTCTAGCGGGGGGAAAGAGACCCAGTACTTC; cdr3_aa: CASSSSGGKETQYF
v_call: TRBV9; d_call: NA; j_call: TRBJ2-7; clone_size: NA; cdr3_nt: TGTGCCAGCAGCGTACAAGGACAGACCTACGAGCAGTACTTC; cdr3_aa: CASSVQGQTYEQYF
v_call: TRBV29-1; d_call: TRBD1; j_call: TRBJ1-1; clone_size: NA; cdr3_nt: TGCAGCACAGGGGTAGGTATGAACACTGAAGCTTTCTTT; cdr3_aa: CSTGVGMNTEAFF
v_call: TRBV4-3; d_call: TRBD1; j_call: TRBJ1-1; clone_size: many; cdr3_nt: TGCGCCAGCAGCCAGAGACAGGGGTCTGAAGCTTTCTTT; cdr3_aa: CASSQRQGSEAFF
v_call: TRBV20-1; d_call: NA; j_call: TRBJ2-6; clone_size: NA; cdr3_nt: TGCAGTGCTAGAGATCCATTGGTGGGTGTCCTGACTTTC; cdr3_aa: CSARDPLVGVLTF
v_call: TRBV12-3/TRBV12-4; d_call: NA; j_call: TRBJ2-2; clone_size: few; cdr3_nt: TGTGCCAGCAGTTTTCTGCGTACCACCGGGGAGCTGTTTTTT; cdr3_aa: CASSFLRTTGELFF
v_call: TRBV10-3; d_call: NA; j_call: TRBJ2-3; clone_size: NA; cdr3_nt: TGTGCCATCAGTGAGTTCGAGAAGGGGACAGATACGCAGTATTTT; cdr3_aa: CAISEFEKGTDTQYF
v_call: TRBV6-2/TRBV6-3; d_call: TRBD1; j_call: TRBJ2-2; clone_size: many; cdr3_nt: TGTGCCAGCAGCCCGGACAGGGAGACCGGGGAGCTGTTTTTT; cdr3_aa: CASSPDRETGELFF
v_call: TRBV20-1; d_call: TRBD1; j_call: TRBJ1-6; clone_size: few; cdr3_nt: TGCAGGGCCTCTGGGACAGAGAATTCACCCCTCCACTTT; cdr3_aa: CRASGTENSPLHF
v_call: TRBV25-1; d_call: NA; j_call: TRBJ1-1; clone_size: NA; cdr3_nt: TGTGCCAGCTACGGGCCCAGGAACACTGAAGCTTTCTTT; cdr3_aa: CASYGPRNTEAFF
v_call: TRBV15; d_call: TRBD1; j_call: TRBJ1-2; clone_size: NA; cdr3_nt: TGTGCCACCAGCAGAGATCGAGACAGGGGATATGGCTACACCTTC; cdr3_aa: CATSRDRDRGYGYTF
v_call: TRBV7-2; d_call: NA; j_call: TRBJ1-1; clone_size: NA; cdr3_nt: TGTGCCAGCAGCTCCCCCAGGGGTAGTACTGAAGCTTTCTTT; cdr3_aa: CASSSPRGSTEAFF
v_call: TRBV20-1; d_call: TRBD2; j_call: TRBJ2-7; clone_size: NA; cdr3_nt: TGCAGTGCTAGCCCCCTAGCGGGAGCGCTGTACGAGCAGTACTTC; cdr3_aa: CSASPLAGALYEQYF
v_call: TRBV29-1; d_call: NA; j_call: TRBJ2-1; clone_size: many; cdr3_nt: TGCAGCTCGCGAGTAGGACTCCCACCCCATGAGCAGTTCTTC; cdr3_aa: CSSRVGLPPHEQFF
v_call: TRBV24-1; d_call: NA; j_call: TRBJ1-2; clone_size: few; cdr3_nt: TGTGCCACTACGGCCCCCTATGGCTACACCTTC; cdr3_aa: CATTAPYGYTF
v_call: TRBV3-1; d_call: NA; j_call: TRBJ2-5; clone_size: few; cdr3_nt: TGTGCCAGCAGCCAAGATTGGTGGGGTCAAGAGACCCAGTACTTC; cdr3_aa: CASSQDWWGQETQYF
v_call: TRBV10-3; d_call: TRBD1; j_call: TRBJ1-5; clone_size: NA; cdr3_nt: TGTGCCATCACAGGGGGCGGCAATCAGCCCCAGCATTTT; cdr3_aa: CAITGGGNQPQHF
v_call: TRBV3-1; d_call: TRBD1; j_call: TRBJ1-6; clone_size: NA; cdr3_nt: TGTGCCAGCAGCCTTGGACAGGGCAAAAATTCACCCCTCCACTTT; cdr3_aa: CASSLGQGKNSPLHF